These 12 T cell receptor beta chains were all obtained from the same sample, sequenced in a study of T cells in Graves' hyperthyroidism and ophthalmopathy. Amplified regions were TCR beta CDR3 sequences from RNA transcripts. HTBI primers were employed in a first-round RT-PCR of the TCR CDR3. One entry per CDR3 protein results from TCRdb running MiXCR on the multiplex PCR reads. The top ten clones hold roughly 30% of a sample with 700,000 to 950,000 distinct CDR3 sequences, about a third of them seen once. Source material: blood. The source is a woman aged 40 to 55 with Graves' hyperthyroidism.

For the CDR3, the DNA is TGCAGTGCTTCGAGACTAGCGGACAACACAGATACGCAGTATTTT. Its protein product is CSASRLADNTDTQYF. The rearrangement uses TRBV20-1 and TRBJ2-3, with 9 bases matching TRBD2. Losses at the gene ends were 5 bases for V and 2 bases for J; bases not matched to a gene: 8. The V gene's germline CDR1 is DFQATT and CDR2 SNEGSKA (reference sequence). This CDR3 comprises 15 residues.

This clonotype was picked up many times. The rearrangement links TRBV20-1 to TRBJ1-5, with 10 bases that match TRBD1. Germline CDR1 reads DFQATT; CDR2 reads SNEGSKA (reference sequence). The CDR3 sequence is 14 residues long. The J segment lost 5 bases and the V segment lost 3 bases, leaving 4 bases of the junction unmatched. The CDR3 loop is CSASPGQGYQPQHF. CDR3 nucleotide sequence: TGCAGTGCTAGCCCGGGACAGGGGTATCAGCCCCAGCATTTT.

The CDR3, as DNA: TGCAGCGTTGAACTCACGACAGGGGGCGGGGGGGCTGTTGGGTCCGGTGAAGCTTTCTTT. The encoded protein is CSVELTTGGGGAVGSGEAFF. V is TRBV29-1 and J is TRBJ1-1; TRBD1 matches at 10 bases. V gave up 2 bases and J gave up 7 bases; unmatched junction bases: 25. Per the germline V gene, CDR1 is SQVTM and CDR2 is ANQGSEA. The CDR3 sequence is 20 residues long.

This chain joins TRBV28 and TRBJ2-7; unclear D gene. The CDR3 runs to 16 residues. Per germline, CDR1 MDHEN and CDR2 SYDVKM. Deletions cut 6 bases from V and 2 bases from J, with 20 bases between. The CDR3 DNA sequence: TGTGCCAGCAGACCCTCAACTGGCCCGGGTACCTACGAGCAGTACTTC. Amino acid sequence: CASRPSTGPGTYEQYF.

This clonotype was counted between two and nine times. The junction departs from the called germline gene at one end, perhaps through a read error. The chain links TRBV19 to TRBJ1-3, with D uncertain. Germline V gene data show CDR1 as LNHDA and CDR2 as SQIVND (reference sequence). The CDR3 is 15 residues long. CDR3 protein: CASSKPALSGNTIYF. The CDR3 DNA follows: TGTGCCAGCAGTAAGCCAGCGCTATCTGGAAACACCATATATTTT.

This clonotype has a count of ten or more. The J gene is TRBJ2-7, the V gene TRBV20-1, with a tentative D call TRBD2 (5 bases). V lost 6 bases and J 3 bases, leaving 18 bases between the germline ends. The CDR3 runs 14 residues. Germline values: CDR1 DFQATT, CDR2 SNEGSKA (reference sequence). CDR3 coding DNA: TGCAGTGCCCCAGGACCCGCGGGTTACTACGAGCAGTACTTC. Translating gives CSAPGPAGYYEQYF.

This chain joins TRBV19 and TRBJ2-7, with 11 nucleotides matching TRBD1. CDR1 LNHDA and CDR2 SQIVND come from the germline V gene (reference sequence). The CDR3 runs 17 residues. With 3 bases clipped from V and 1 base from J, the junction kept 8 bases outside the gene matches. The CDR3 region has the DNA TGTGCCAGTAGTATTGGGACAGGGGGAATGGAGTCCTACGAGCAGTACTTC. Translated: CASSIGTGGMESYEQYF.

This rearrangement joins TRBV12-3 or TRBV12-4 to TRBJ1-2; 8 nucleotides align to TRBD1. This CDR3 has 16 residues. V lost 10 bases to trimming and J lost 4 bases; unmatched junction nucleotides: 17. CDR3 sequence: CAITHPTGGLGYGYTF. DNA for the CDR3: TGTGCCATAACCCACCCCACAGGGGGGTTGGGCTATGGCTACACCTTC.

There are a few counts of this clonotype. The chain links TRBV4-2 to TRBJ1-3; D call uncertain. Germline V gene data show CDR1 as LGHNA and CDR2 as YNFKEQ. Between the trimmed V and J ends, which lost 0 bases and 3 bases, there was a span of 6 bases. The CDR3 has 14 amino acids. CDR3: CASSQDQGGNTIYF. CDR3 coding DNA: TGTGCCAGCAGCCAAGATCAAGGTGGAAACACCATATATTTT.

The chain employs TRBV7-6 and TRBJ1-3, with a weak D call TRBD1 (5 bases). V lost 4 bases, J lost 4 bases, and 14 bases lay in between. CDR3 size: 15 residues. CDR1 and CDR2 (germline): SGHVS, FNYEAQ. The CDR3 nucleotides read TGTGCCAGCAGCTCCGAAAGGGGTTACGGAAACACCATATATTTT. Its translation: CASSSERGYGNTIYF. Complete variable domain (other parts from reference TRBV7-6 and TRBJ1-3): GAGVSQSPRYKVTKRGQDVALRCDPISGHVSLYWYRQALGQGPEFLTYFNYEAQQDKSGLPNDRFSAERPEGSISTLTIQRTEQRDSAMYRCASSSERGYGNTIYFGEGSWLTVV.

The J gene is TRBJ2-5, the V gene TRBV7-3; no clear D gene. With 7 bases removed from V and 5 bases from J, the gap between germline ends came to 17 bases. CDR1 is SGHTA, CDR2 FQGTGA, per germline. This CDR3 contains 14 residues. DNA for the CDR3: TGTGCCAGCATCGGACGGGTCGCTACCGAGACCCAGTACTTC. Its translation: CASIGRVATETQYF.

This clonotype was seen ten or more times. The rearrangement joins TRBV20-1 to TRBJ2-5; 10 nucleotides align to TRBD2. Germline lookup yields CDR1 DFQATT and CDR2 SNEGSKA (reference sequence). J was trimmed by 0 bases and V by 3 bases; bases with no gene match: 4. The CDR3 sequence is 15 residues long. CDR3 region: CSASPSGGHQETQYF. CDR3 coding DNA: TGCAGTGCTAGTCCTAGCGGGGGACACCAAGAGACCCAGTACTTC.